Listed below are T cell receptor beta chains from one sample, sequenced in a study of blood T cell repertoires in COVID-19. Using immunoSEQ multiplex PCR, the repertoire was profiled, and TCRdb retains in-frame clones only, with some absent. In the table there are 150,000 to 200,000 clones, over 90% of which are singletons. The sample was peripheral blood. The source of these receptors is a woman aged 55-70 years with COVID-19, enrolled during active disease. CDR3s leave out the opening cysteine and the closing phenylalanine or tryptophan. Expanded clones are given a class, and other clones once, few, many or no size at all.

TRBJ2-7	TRBV5-5	-	ASSMAGTGTYEQY
TRBJ1-2	TRBV7-9	-	ASRHTTGREYGYT
TRBJ1-2	TRBV19	once	ASSLVGRSYGYT
TRBJ2-1	TRBV4-2	-	ASSQDLGGSYNEQF
TRBJ2-7	TRBV5-1	-	ASSPGALGREQY
TRBJ2-1	TRBV9	-	ASSVGTEGQF
TRBJ1-2	TRBV7-9	-	ASSLEGGYYGYT
TRBJ2-7	TRBV5-1	-	ASSLGQGIYEQY
TRBJ1-1	TRBV29-1	-	SAAGGPNTEAF
TRBJ2-7	TRBV2	-	ASRWSGPTYEQY
TRBJ1-2	TRBV5-6	-	ASSRYRGNYGYT
TRBJ2-1	TRBV7-9	-	ASSLGPSGGLSYNEQF
TRBJ2-3	TRBV14	-	ASSQVRGLTDTQY
TRBJ2-7	TRBV27	-	ASTLFRQGGYEQY
TRBJ1-6	TRBV7-9	-	ASSPPSGNYNSPLH
TRBJ2-7	TRBV27	once	ASSLSGPYEQY
TRBJ1-5	TRBV5-6	-	ASRKTGEVNQPQH
TRBJ1-1	TRBV16	-	ASSQRGHLNTEAF
TRBJ2-3	TRBV7-3	once	ASSPGGSGGTDTQY
TRBJ1-4	TRBV7-2	-	ASSLFGTNEKLF
TRBJ1-4	TRBV12-5	-	ASGIQQGTNEKLF
TRBJ2-1	TRBV19	-	ASSRTSGTYNEQF
TRBJ1-1	TRBV19	once	ASSIGGRHGDTEAF
TRBJ1-2	TRBV18	-	ASSSQGEGYT
TRBJ2-7	TRBV18	-	ASSPASGGTYEQY
TRBJ1-1	TRBV5-4	once	ASSRTGENTEAF
TRBJ1-1	TRBV19	-	ASSNTEAF
TRBJ2-3	TRBV29-1	-	SVLERGLGDTQY
TRBJ2-1	TRBV4-1	-	ASSQVPGVGEQF
TRBJ2-2	TRBV7-2	-	ASSFGGQGRTGELF
TRBJ1-2	TRBV4-2	-	ASSQTTGRANYGYT
TRBJ2-5	TRBV18	-	ASSETTGFQETQY
TRBJ1-5	TRBV30	-	AWSPTGWGNQPQH
TRBJ2-7	TRBV7-2	-	ASSVGILEEQY
TRBJ2-7	TRBV18	-	ASSPGQGITYEQY
TRBJ1-1	TRBV3-1/TRBV3-2	-	ASSREEGTGASEAF
TRBJ2-1	TRBV6-4	-	ARPPPEASGDRSYYNEQF
TRBJ2-7	TRBV18	-	ASSPNRGQGVYEQY
TRBJ2-2	TRBV5-5	-	ASSRQGTNTGELF
TRBJ1-5	TRBV6-2/TRBV6-3	-	ASSYSAGYSNQPQH
TRBJ1-5	TRBV7-2	-	ASSSRTGGQPQH
TRBJ1-4	TRBV2	-	ASSGDRGNEKLF
TRBJ1-4	TRBV5-1	-	ASSTQTGIANEKLF
TRBJ1-5	TRBV19	once	ASSSQGAAGQPQH
TRBJ2-3	TRBV5-1	once	ASIAGESTDTQY
TRBJ2-1	TRBV10-2	-	ASLAPTDNEQF
TRBJ1-1	TRBV5-1	-	ASSADRGTEAF
TRBJ1-5	TRBV6-5	-	ASGKDRDQPQH
TRBJ1-2	TRBV3-1/TRBV3-2	-	ASSQVAGGGVYT
TRBJ1-1	TRBV10-3	once	AIGGAMNTEAF
TRBJ1-1	TRBV10-3	-	AISEAGQFEAF
TRBJ1-6	TRBV30	-	AWSVAGAETPLH
TRBJ1-6	TRBV4-2	-	ASSQGTGDNSPLH
TRBJ1-1	TRBV6-2/TRBV6-3	-	ASSYSGRQNTEAF